Below, 20 T cell receptor beta chains from the same sample are listed, as sequenced in a study of blood T cell repertoires in COVID-19. The protocol was immunoSEQ multiplex PCR, while the TCRdb copy is restricted to in-frame clones and leaves out a portion. The data show 150,000 to 200,000 clones, 85% seen once. What was sequenced was peripheral blood. These receptors came from a woman in her fifties or sixties with acute or convalescent COVID-19.

J is TRBJ2-2 and V is TRBV2, with 8 bases lining up with TRBD2. Looked up from germline, CDR1 is SNHLY and CDR2 is FYNNEI. With 3 bases clipped from V and 8 bases from J, the junction kept 8 bases outside the gene matches. The CDR3 loop spans 15 amino acids. The CDR3 DNA is TGTGCCAGCAGTGATCTCAGCGGGAGTAAGGGGGAGCTGTTTTTT. Its translation is CASSDLSGSKGELFF. Full variable domain (missing parts from reference TRBV2 and TRBJ2-2): EPEVTQTPSHQVTQMGQEVILRCVPISNHLYFYWYRQILGQKVEFLVSFYNNEISEKSEIFDDQFSVERPDGSNFTLKIRSTKLEDSAMYFCASSDLSGSKGELFFGEGSRLTVL.

The sample holds one count of this clone. The chain has TRBV2 and TRBJ2-1, with 10 bases aligning to TRBD1. Losses at the gene ends were 6 bases for V and 3 bases for J; bases not matched to a gene: 5. Germline assignment: CDR1 SNHLY and CDR2 FYNNEI. The CDR3 is 15 amino acids. CDR3 in amino acids: CASRPGQGIYNEQFF. In DNA form, the CDR3 reads TGTGCCAGCAGACCGGGACAGGGGATCTACAATGAGCAGTTCTTC.

The V call is TRBV2, the J call TRBJ2-5, with 14 bases lining up with TRBD2. CDR1 is SNHLY and CDR2 is FYNNEI in the germline V gene. The CDR3 has 18 amino acids. J lost 7 bases, V lost 4 bases, and 14 bases had no gene match. The CDR3, as DNA: TGTGCCAGCAGTGTAGGAGGAGCGGGACTAGCGGGAGTTGGGACCCAGTACTTC. As protein: CASSVGGAGLAGVGTQYF.

This chain joins TRBV10-3 and TRBJ1-3; D gene uncertain. Per germline, CDR1 ENHRY and CDR2 SYGVKD. This CDR3 has 12 amino acids. V was shortened by 6 bases and J by 0 bases, with 3 bases between the two germline ends. CDR3 in amino acids: CAIRSSGNTIYF. In DNA, the CDR3 is TGTGCCATCAGGAGCTCTGGAAACACCATATATTTT.

As regards this clone: Within the sample, other DNA sequences also encode this same CDR3. V is TRBV12-3 or TRBV12-4 and J is TRBJ2-3; D is uncertain. The V end lost 6 bases, the J end lost 5 bases, and 9 bases lay between the germline ends. The CDR3 extends over 12 amino acids. The CDR3: CASSTTRDTQYF. The DNA for the CDR3 is TGTGCCAGCAGCACCACACGAGATACGCAGTATTTT.

This clone was recorded once. The chain couples TRBV19 to TRBJ1-5; D unclear. The V end lost 5 bases, the J end lost 0 bases, and 20 bases lay between the germline ends. CDR1 and CDR2 from the germline V gene are LNHDA and SQIVND (reference sequence). The CDR3 sequence is 18 residues long. The DNA of the CDR3 is TGTGCCAGTAGTTTCCCTCTGCGTACAGTCAATAGCAATCAGCCCCAGCATTTT. Translation gives CASSFPLRTVNSNQPQHF. The full variable domain, completed using reference TRBV19 and TRBJ1-5, is DGGITQSPKYLFRKEGQNVTLSCEQNLNHDAMYWYRQDPGQGLRLIYYSQIVNDFQKGDIAEGYSVSREKKESFPLTVTSAQKNPTAFYLCASSFPLRTVNSNQPQHFGDGTRLSIL.

The chain employs TRBV12-3 or TRBV12-4 and TRBJ1-2; D may be TRBD1 (6 bases). The CDR3 extends over 13 amino acids. Trimming cost V 4 bases and J 6 bases, with 12 bases left between them. CDR3 sequence (DNA): TGTGCCAGCAGTTCTGCAGGGGCTGATGGCTACACCTTC. Amino acids: CASSSAGADGYTF.

This clone was observed a few times. The J gene is TRBJ2-1, the V gene TRBV5-1; 11 nucleotides match TRBD2. V gave up 2 bases and J gave up 9 bases; unmatched junction bases: 7. Per the germline V gene, CDR1 is SGHRS and CDR2 is YFSETQ. CDR3 length: 15 residues. Here the CDR3 reads CASSLLAGAQGEQFF. The CDR3 region has the DNA TGCGCCAGCAGCTTACTAGCGGGAGCCCAGGGTGAGCAGTTCTTC.

This chain uses TRBV7-2 with TRBJ2-1; 8 bases fit TRBD2. The CDR3 has 12 amino acids. V dropped 1 base and J dropped 15; count of bases not matched to a gene: 5. Germline V gene lookup returns CDR1 SGHTA and CDR2 FQGNSA. The CDR3 loop is CASSLVERGLFF. The CDR3 coding sequence is TGTGCCAGCAGCTTAGTGGAGCGGGGGCTGTTCTTC.

The chain carries TRBV14 and TRBJ2-6; no firm D call. The CDR3 has 16 amino acids. CDR1 and CDR2 from the germline V gene are SGHDN and FVKESK. V gave up 1 base and J gave up 5 bases, with 12 bases separating them. Here the CDR3 DNA reads TGTGCCAGCAGCCAAGTACGGTGGTTGAGGGCCAACGTCCTGACTTTC. It encodes CASSQVRWLRANVLTF. Supplemented by reference TRBV14 and TRBJ2-6, the full variable domain reads EAGVTQFPSHSVIEKGQTVTLRCDPISGHDNLYWYRRVMGKEIKFLLHFVKESKQDESGMPNNRFLAERTGGTYSTLKVQPAELEDSGVYFCASSQVRWLRANVLTFGAGSRLTVL.

This chain uses TRBV15 with TRBJ1-5; no clear D gene. Per the germline V gene, CDR1 is LNHNV and CDR2 is YYDKDF (reference sequence). V lost 0 bases and J lost 4, with 7 bases in between. The CDR3 contains 14 residues. CDR3 in amino acids: CATSRERVNQPQHF. The CDR3 bases are TGTGCCACCAGCAGAGAACGCGTGAATCAGCCCCAGCATTTT.

The chain has TRBV29-1 and TRBJ2-7, with 7 bases that match TRBD1. Germline V gene data show CDR1 as SQVTM and CDR2 as ANQGSEA. The trim removed 2 bases at V and 9 bases at J, leaving 4 bases unmatched. The CDR3 is 11 amino acids. DNA of the CDR3: TGCAGCGTTGAAAGGGGGCAGGCGCAGTACTTC. It yields the protein CSVERGQAQYF.

The chain combines TRBV7-8 with TRBJ2-5, with D uncertain. In germline, CDR1 is SGHVS, CDR2 FQNEAQ. V dropped 5 bases and J dropped 2 bases, with 12 bases sitting between them. This CDR3 region has 14 residues. This CDR3 is CASSNRSRQETQYF. As DNA, the CDR3 is TGTGCCAGCAGCAACCGGTCCCGGCAAGAGACCCAGTACTTC.

This sequence joins TRBV10-3 and TRBJ1-5; 7 bases match TRBD1. This CDR3 contains 17 residues. V shed 3 bases and J 5 bases; nucleotides not matched to a gene: 13. The germline gives CDR1 ENHRY, CDR2 SYGVKD. Here the CDR3 reads CAISEDSFAGTDQPQHF. The CDR3 region has the DNA TGTGCCATCAGTGAAGATAGTTTCGCCGGGACAGATCAGCCCCAGCATTTT.

The gene calls are TRBV28 and TRBJ2-7; weak D call: TRBD1 (5 bases). Germline V gene data show CDR1 as MDHEN and CDR2 as SYDVKM. CDR3 size: 12 residues. Trimming pared 4 bases from V and 3 bases from J, leaving 7 bases between. The CDR3 protein is CASSWGHYEQYF. The CDR3 DNA follows: TGTGCCAGCAGTTGGGGCCACTACGAGCAGTACTTC.

The chain uses TRBV5-1 and TRBJ2-2; no definite D call. V dropped 2 bases and J dropped 0 bases, with 8 bases sitting between them. The CDR3 totals 15 residues. CDR1 and CDR2 (germline): SGHRS, YFSETQ. CDR3: CASSLTNANTGELFF. CDR3 bases: TGCGCCAGCAGCTTAACAAACGCGAACACCGGGGAGCTGTTTTTT.

The rearrangement joins TRBV5-1 to TRBJ1-2; D unresolved. The CDR3 contains 15 residues. V lost 0 bases, J lost 4 bases, and 13 bases lay in between. Per germline, CDR1 SGHRS and CDR2 YFSETQ. CDR3 loop: CASSLATQEGYGYTF. DNA of the CDR3: TGCGCCAGCAGCTTGGCTACCCAAGAGGGCTATGGCTACACCTTC.

The chain carries TRBV6-5 and TRBJ1-1; 7 bases are a match to TRBD1. The V and J ends lost 6 bases and 10 bases, in that order; junction bases with no gene match: 11. Germline CDR1 is MNHEY and CDR2 is SVGAGI. The CDR3 runs 13 residues. The CDR3 DNA reads as TGTGCCAGCAGCTCCACGCTACAGGGGAGAGCTTTCTTT. This codes for CASSSTLQGRAFF.

The V call is TRBV28, the J call TRBJ1-4; 9 bases line up with TRBD1. Trimming removed 3 bases from V and 6 bases from J; junction bases left unmatched: 5. The CDR3 has 15 amino acids. The germline gives CDR1 MDHEN, CDR2 SYDVKM. CDR3 protein: CASSLDRGGDEKLFF. The DNA of the CDR3 is TGTGCCAGCAGTTTGGACAGGGGTGGTGATGAAAAACTGTTTTTT. Using reference TRBV28 and TRBJ1-4 for the parts outside the CDR3, the full variable domain is DVKVTQSSRYLVKRTGEKVFLECVQDMDHENMFWYRQDPGLGLRLIYFSYDVKMKEKGDIPEGYSVSREKKERFSLILESASTNQTSMYLCASSLDRGGDEKLFFGSGTQLSVL.

This clone was detected only once. This chain uses TRBV5-1 with TRBJ1-3; 7 nucleotides align to TRBD1. The trim removed 4 bases at V and 0 bases at J, leaving 7 bases unmatched. CDR1 and CDR2 (germline): SGHRS, YFSETQ. The CDR3 runs 16 residues. CDR3 sequence (DNA): TGCGCCAGCAGCATCAGACAGGGCGTCTCTGGAAACACCATATATTTT. This encodes CASSIRQGVSGNTIYF.